This TCR beta chain was captured in a study of T cells in Graves' hyperthyroidism and ophthalmopathy. This clonotype occurred a few times. What it recognizes is unknown. The length of the CDR3 is 14 residues. Germline-derived CDR1 and CDR2 are MNHEY and SMNVEV (reference sequence). Unmatched junction bases numbered 4, after V lost 3 bases and J lost 6 bases. Amplified TCR beta CDR3 regions came from RNA transcripts. Primed by the HTBI set, a first-round RT-PCR was run on the TCR CDR3. A single record per CDR3 protein comes from TCRdb applying MiXCR to the multiplex PCR reads. The sample yields approximately 600,000 distinct CDR3 sequences, less than 25% seen once. Broader study findings: Most clonotypes expanded in the thyroid (above 0.001) were also present in blood.

Diagnosis relied on clinical symptoms, serum thyroxine and TRAb, thyroid ultrasound and orbital computed tomography. PBMCs were sourced from more than 7.5 ml fresh peripheral blood. This chain joins TRBV27 and TRBJ2-4; 8 bases are a match to TRBD1. Input material: blood. This clonotype was sampled from a man between 25 and 39 years old with Graves' ophthalmopathy. CDR3 sequence (DNA): TGTGCCAGCAGTTTCAGGGGGCGAGGAAACATTCAGTACTTC. It yields the protein CASSFRGRGNIQYF.